The 8 T cell receptor beta chains below all came from one sample that was sequenced in a study of OX40 agonist ivuxolimab in advanced cancers. TCRdb keeps only in-frame clones here, not all; method: immunoSEQ multiplex PCR. The data contain roughly 50,000 clones, nearly 80% of them seen just once; the ten biggest clones take up 3.9%. Sequenced here: CD4+ or CD8+ T cells sorted from blood, sampled in a trial of the OX40 agonist ivuxolimab. The receptors stem from an adult with an advanced solid tumor such as melanoma, head and neck, liver or kidney cancer.

V gene TRBV9 combines with J gene TRBJ2-5; D is unclear. The CDR3 is 13 residues long. Trimming shortened V by 4 bases and J by 5 bases, and 12 bases separated the two germline ends. Germline assignment: CDR1 SGDLS and CDR2 YYNGEE. This CDR3 is CASSLDPGETQYF. The CDR3 DNA is TGTGCCAGCAGCTTGGACCCCGGGGAGACCCAGTACTTC. Variable domain in full (rest from reference TRBV9 and TRBJ2-5): DSGVTQTPKHLITATGQRVTLRCSPRSGDLSVYWYQQSLDQGLQFLIQYYNGEERAKGNILERFSAQQFPDLHSELNLSSLELGDSALYFCASSLDPGETQYFGPGTRLLVL.

The V call is TRBV5-1, the J call TRBJ2-3, with D possibly being TRBD1 or TRBD2 (5 bases each). Germline V CDR1 and CDR2: SGHRS, YFSETQ. V lost 2 bases to trimming and J lost 6 bases, with 13 bases between them. The CDR3 spans 14 residues. CDR3 loop: CASSFPGTSDTQYF. The DNA of the CDR3 is TGCGCCAGCAGCTTTCCAGGGACCTCCGATACGCAGTATTTT.

The V and J genes are TRBV5-1 and TRBJ1-4; D is unresolved. Between the trimmed V and J ends, which lost 4 bases and 8 bases, there was a span of 15 bases. Germline lookup yields CDR1 SGHRS and CDR2 YFSETQ. CDR3 size: 14 residues. CDR3 sequence (DNA): TGCGCCAGCAGCCCGCGGTTGGAACACGAAAAACTGTTTTTT. Translating it yields CASSPRLEHEKLFF.

V is TRBV7-2 and J is TRBJ2-5, with 8 bases fitting TRBD1. The CDR3 is 15 amino acids. V lost 5 bases, J lost 3 bases, and 8 bases stayed unmatched. Germline V CDR1 and CDR2: SGHTA, FQGNSA. As DNA, the CDR3 is TGTGCCAGCAGCCTCCCGGGACAGGCGAAAGAGACCCAGTACTTC. As protein: CASSLPGQAKETQYF.

This rearrangement joins TRBV30 to TRBJ1-5, with 12 bases that match TRBD1. The CDR3 length is 17 residues. The V gene end was trimmed by 3 bases and the J gene end by 2 bases; junction bases not matched to a gene: 8. Looked up from germline, CDR1 is GTSNPN and CDR2 is SVGIG (reference sequence). Written as DNA, the CDR3 is TGTGCCTGGAGCCGGGGACAGGGGGCAGTTGGCAATCAGCCCCAGCATTTT. It is translated as CAWSRGQGAVGNQPQHF.

This sequence joins TRBV5-4 and TRBJ2-1, with 9 bases identical to TRBD2. The CDR3 extends over 15 amino acids. Germline V gene data show CDR1 as SGHNT and CDR2 as YYREEE (reference sequence). Trimming cost V 3 bases and J 0 bases; bases outside gene matches: 1. The CDR3 DNA sequence: TGTGCCAGCAGCTGGACTAGCGACTCCTACAATGAGCAGTTCTTC. It is translated as CASSWTSDSYNEQFF.

This clone was observed once. The V call is TRBV6-5, the J call TRBJ2-7, with D unclear. The germline V gene has CDR1 MNHEY and CDR2 SVGAGI. This CDR3 region has 13 residues. V lost 2 bases to trimming and J lost 4 bases, with 9 bases between them. CDR3 DNA: TGTGCCAGCAGTTACAGGGAAGGGTACGAGCAGTACTTC. Protein: CASSYREGYEQYF.

The chain employs TRBV6-5 and TRBJ1-5; possibly TRBD1 for D (5 bases). The V and J ends lost 8 bases and 1 base respectively, with 9 bases between them. The CDR3 sequence is 13 residues long. Germline V gene lookup returns CDR1 MNHEY and CDR2 SVGAGI. The CDR3 DNA sequence: TGTGCCAGCGGTTCAGGGAGCAATCAGCCCCAGCATTTT. It is translated as CASGSGSNQPQHF.